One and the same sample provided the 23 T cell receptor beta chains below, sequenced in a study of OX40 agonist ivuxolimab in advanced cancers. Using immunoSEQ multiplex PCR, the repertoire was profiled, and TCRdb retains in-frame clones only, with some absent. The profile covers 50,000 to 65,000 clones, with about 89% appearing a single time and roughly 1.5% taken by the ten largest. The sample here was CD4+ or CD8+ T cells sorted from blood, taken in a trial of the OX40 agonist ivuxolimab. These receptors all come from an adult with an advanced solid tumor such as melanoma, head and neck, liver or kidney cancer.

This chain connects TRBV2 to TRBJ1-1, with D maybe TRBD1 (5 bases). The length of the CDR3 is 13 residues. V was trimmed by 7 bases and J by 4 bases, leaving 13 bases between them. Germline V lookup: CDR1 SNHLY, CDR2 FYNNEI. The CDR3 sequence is CASTARVSTEAFF. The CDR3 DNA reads TGTGCCAGCACTGCCAGGGTATCCACTGAAGCTTTCTTT. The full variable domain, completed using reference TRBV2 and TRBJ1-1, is EPEVTQTPSHQVTQMGQEVILRCVPISNHLYFYWYRQILGQKVEFLVSFYNNEISEKSEIFDDQFSVERPDGSNFTLKIRSTKLEDSAMYFCASTARVSTEAFFGQGTRLTVV.

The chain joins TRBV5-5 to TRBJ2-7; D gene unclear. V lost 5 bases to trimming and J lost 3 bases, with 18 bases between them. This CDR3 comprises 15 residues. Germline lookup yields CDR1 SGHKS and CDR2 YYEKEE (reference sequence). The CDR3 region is CASSFHGYGYYEQYF. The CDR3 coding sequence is TGTGCCAGCAGTTTCCACGGGTACGGTTACTACGAGCAGTACTTC.

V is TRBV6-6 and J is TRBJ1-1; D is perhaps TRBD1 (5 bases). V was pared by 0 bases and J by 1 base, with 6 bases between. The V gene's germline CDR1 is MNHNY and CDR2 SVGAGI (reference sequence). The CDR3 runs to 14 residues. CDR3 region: CASSYSRGNTEAFF. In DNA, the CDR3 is TGTGCCAGCAGTTACTCGAGGGGGAACACTGAAGCTTTCTTT.

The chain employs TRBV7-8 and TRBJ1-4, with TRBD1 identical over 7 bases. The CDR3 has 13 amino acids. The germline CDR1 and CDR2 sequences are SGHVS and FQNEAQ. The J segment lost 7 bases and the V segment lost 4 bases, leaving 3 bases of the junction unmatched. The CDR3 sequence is CASSSHRGEKLFF. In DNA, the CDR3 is TGTGCCAGCAGCTCTCACAGGGGTGAAAAACTGTTTTTT.

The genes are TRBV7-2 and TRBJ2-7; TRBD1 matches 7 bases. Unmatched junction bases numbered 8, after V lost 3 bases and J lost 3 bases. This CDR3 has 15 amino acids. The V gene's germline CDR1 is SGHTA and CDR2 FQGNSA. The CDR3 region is CASSLGQPSYYEQYF. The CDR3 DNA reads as TGTGCCAGCAGCTTGGGACAGCCCTCCTACTACGAGCAGTACTTC.

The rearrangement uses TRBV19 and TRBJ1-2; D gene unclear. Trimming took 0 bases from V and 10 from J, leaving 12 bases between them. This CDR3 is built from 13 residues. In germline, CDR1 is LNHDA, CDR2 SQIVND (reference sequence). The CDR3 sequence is CASSIDEGRFYTF. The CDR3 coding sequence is TGTGCCAGTAGTATAGATGAGGGCAGGTTCTACACCTTC. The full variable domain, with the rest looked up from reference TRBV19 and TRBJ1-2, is DGGITQSPKYLFRKEGQNVTLSCEQNLNHDAMYWYRQDPGQGLRLIYYSQIVNDFQKGDIAEGYSVSREKKESFPLTVTSAQKNPTAFYLCASSIDEGRFYTFGSGTRLTVV.

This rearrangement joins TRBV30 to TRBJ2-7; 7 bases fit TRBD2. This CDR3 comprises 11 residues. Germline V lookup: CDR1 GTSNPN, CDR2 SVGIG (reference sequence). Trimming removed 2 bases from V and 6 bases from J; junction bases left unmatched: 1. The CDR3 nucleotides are TGTGCCTGGAGTACTAGCGCCGAGCAGTACTTC. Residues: CAWSTSAEQYF.

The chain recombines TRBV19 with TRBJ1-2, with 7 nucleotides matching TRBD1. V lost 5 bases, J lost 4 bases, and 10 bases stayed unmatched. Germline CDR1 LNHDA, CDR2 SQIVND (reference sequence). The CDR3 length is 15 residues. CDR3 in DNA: TGTGCCAGTAGTCTCCAGGGGGATATAAGCTATGGCTACACCTTC. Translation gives CASSLQGDISYGYTF.

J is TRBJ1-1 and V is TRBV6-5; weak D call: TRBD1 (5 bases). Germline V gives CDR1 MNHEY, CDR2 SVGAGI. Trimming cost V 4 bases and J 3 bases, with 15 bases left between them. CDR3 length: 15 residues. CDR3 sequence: CASSLHQGGDTEAFF. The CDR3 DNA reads TGTGCCAGCAGTTTACATCAGGGAGGAGACACTGAAGCTTTCTTT.

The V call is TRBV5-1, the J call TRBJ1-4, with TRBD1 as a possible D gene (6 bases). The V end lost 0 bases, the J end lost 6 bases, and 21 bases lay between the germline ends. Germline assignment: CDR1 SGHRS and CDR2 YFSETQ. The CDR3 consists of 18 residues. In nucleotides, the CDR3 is TGCGCCAGCAGCTTGGCCGCGCGTGGGGGCGGCTTTCATGAAAAACTGTTTTTT. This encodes CASSLAARGGGFHEKLFF.

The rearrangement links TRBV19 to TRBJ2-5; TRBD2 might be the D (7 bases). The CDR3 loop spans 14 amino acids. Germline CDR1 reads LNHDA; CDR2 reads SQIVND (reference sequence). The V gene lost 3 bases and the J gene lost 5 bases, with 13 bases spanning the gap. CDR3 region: CASSITGGRETQYF. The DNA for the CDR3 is TGTGCCAGTAGTATCACGGGGGGCCGGGAGACCCAGTACTTC. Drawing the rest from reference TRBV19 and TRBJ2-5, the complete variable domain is DGGITQSPKYLFRKEGQNVTLSCEQNLNHDAMYWYRQDPGQGLRLIYYSQIVNDFQKGDIAEGYSVSREKKESFPLTVTSAQKNPTAFYLCASSITGGRETQYFGPGTRLLVL.

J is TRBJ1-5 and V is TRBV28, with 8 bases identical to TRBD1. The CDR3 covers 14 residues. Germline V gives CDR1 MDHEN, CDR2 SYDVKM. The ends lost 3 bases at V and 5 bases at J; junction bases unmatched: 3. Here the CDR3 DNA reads TGTGCCAGCAGTTTTGGGACAGGAGATCAGCCCCAGCATTTT. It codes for CASSFGTGDQPQHF. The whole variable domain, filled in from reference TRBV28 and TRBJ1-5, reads DVKVTQSSRYLVKRTGEKVFLECVQDMDHENMFWYRQDPGLGLRLIYFSYDVKMKEKGDIPEGYSVSREKKERFSLILESASTNQTSMYLCASSFGTGDQPQHFGDGTRLSIL.

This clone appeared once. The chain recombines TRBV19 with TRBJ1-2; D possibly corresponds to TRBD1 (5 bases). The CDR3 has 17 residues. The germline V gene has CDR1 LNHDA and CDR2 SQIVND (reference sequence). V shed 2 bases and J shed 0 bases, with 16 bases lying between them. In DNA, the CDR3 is TGTGCCAGTAGTATAACGGCCCCCCAGGGAGCTAACTATGGCTACACCTTC. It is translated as CASSITAPQGANYGYTF.

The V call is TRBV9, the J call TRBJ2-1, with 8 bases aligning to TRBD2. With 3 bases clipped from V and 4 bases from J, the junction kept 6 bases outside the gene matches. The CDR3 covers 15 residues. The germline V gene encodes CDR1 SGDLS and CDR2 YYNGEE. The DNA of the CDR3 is TGTGCCAGCAGCGCAGCGGGGGCCTCTTACAATGAGCAGTTCTTC. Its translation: CASSAAGASYNEQFF.

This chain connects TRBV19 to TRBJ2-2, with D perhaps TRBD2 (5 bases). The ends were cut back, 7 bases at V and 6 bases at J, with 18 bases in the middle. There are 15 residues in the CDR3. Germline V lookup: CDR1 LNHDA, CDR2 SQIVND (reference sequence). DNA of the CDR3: TGTGCCAGTACCCCTACGACTATGGCGGCCGGGGAGCTGTTTTTT. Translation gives CASTPTTMAAGELFF. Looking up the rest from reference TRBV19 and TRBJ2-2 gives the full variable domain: DGGITQSPKYLFRKEGQNVTLSCEQNLNHDAMYWYRQDPGQGLRLIYYSQIVNDFQKGDIAEGYSVSREKKESFPLTVTSAQKNPTAFYLCASTPTTMAAGELFFGEGSRLTVL.

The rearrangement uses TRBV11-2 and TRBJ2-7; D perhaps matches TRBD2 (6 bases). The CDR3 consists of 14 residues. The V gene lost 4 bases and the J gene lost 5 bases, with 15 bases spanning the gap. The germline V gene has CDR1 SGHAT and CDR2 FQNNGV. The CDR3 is CASSSSATSHEQYF. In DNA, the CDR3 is TGTGCCAGCAGCTCCTCGGCGACTAGTCACGAGCAGTACTTC.

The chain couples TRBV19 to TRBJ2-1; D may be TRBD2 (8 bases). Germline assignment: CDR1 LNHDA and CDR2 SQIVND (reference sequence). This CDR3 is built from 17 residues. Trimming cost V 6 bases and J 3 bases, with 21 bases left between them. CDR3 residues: CASRTNRGAGVYNEQFF. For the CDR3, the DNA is TGTGCCAGTAGGACCAACAGGGGAGCGGGGGTCTACAATGAGCAGTTCTTC. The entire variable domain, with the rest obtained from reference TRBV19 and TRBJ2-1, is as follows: DGGITQSPKYLFRKEGQNVTLSCEQNLNHDAMYWYRQDPGQGLRLIYYSQIVNDFQKGDIAEGYSVSREKKESFPLTVTSAQKNPTAFYLCASRTNRGAGVYNEQFFGPGTRLTVL.

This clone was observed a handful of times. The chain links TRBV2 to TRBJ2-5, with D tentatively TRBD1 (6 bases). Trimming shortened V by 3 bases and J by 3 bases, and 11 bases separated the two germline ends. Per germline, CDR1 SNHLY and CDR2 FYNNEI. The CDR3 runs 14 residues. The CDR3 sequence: CASSDAGAEETQYF. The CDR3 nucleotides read TGTGCCAGCAGTGATGCAGGGGCTGAAGAGACCCAGTACTTC.

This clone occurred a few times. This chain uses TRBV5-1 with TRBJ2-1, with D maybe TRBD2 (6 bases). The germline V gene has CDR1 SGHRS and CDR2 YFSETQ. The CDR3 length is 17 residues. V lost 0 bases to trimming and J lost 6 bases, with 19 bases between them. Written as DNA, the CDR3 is TGCGCCAGCAGCTTGGGGCTTCTAGCGAAGGTGGGCAATGAGCAGTTCTTC. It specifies CASSLGLLAKVGNEQFF.

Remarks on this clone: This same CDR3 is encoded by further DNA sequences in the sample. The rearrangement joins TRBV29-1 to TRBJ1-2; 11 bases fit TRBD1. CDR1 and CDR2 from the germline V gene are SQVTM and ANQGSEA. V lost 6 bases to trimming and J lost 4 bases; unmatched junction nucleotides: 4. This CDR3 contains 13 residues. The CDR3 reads CSVGDRGSYGYTF. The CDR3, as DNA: TGCAGCGTCGGGGACAGGGGGTCCTATGGCTACACCTTC.

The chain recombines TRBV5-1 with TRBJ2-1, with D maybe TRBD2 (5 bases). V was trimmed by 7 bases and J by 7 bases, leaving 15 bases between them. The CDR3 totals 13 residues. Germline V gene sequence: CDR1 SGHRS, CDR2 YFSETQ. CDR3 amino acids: CASAIPPGNEQFF. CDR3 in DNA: TGCGCCAGCGCCATCCCACCGGGGAATGAGCAGTTCTTC.

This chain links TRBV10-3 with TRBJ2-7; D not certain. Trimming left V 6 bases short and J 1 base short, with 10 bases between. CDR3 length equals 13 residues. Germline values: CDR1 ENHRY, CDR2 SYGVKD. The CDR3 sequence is CAISHHGSYEQYF. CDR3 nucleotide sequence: TGTGCCATCAGCCACCATGGGTCCTACGAGCAGTACTTC.

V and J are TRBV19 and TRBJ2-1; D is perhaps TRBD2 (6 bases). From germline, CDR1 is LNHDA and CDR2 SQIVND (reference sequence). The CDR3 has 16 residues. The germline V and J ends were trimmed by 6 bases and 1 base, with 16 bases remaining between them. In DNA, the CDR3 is TGTGCCAGTAGCCCCGGAGGGGCGGAGTCCTACAATGAGCAGTTCTTC. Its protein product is CASSPGGAESYNEQFF.